One and the same sample provided the 17 T cell receptor beta chains below, sequenced in a study of shared clonotypes between healthy human individuals. The data were produced by immunoSEQ multiplex PCR, yet TCRdb's version contains in-frame clones alone and is incomplete. The sample yields under 1 million clones, approximately 92% seen once. CD8 cells regarded as naive lacked CD45RO, were positively chosen for CCR7, and omitted terminally differentiated effector memory CD45RA+ cells. The sample taken for sequencing was naive CD8+ T cells sorted from blood. These receptors were collected from a man younger than 45 in good health.

The chain is built from TRBV5-1 and TRBJ2-7; D unresolved. Germline V gene lookup returns CDR1 SGHRS and CDR2 YFSETQ. Trimming took off 7 bases at V and 2 bases at J, with 16 bases between the two ends. This CDR3 is 14 amino acids long. The CDR3, as DNA: TGCGCCAGCGGGTCCGAGGTAGGCCCCTACGAGCAGTACTTC. Translation gives CASGSEVGPYEQYF.

V gene TRBV7-9 combines with J gene TRBJ2-2, with 8 bases that match TRBD1. The V and J ends lost 3 bases and 1 base, in that order; junction bases with no gene match: 1. Germline-derived CDR1 and CDR2 are SEHNR and FQNEAQ (reference sequence). This CDR3 is 15 amino acids long. The CDR3 DNA follows: TGTGCCAGCAGCTTTGGACAGGGGAACACCGGGGAGCTGTTTTTT. It codes for CASSFGQGNTGELFF.

The chain carries TRBV2 and TRBJ1-4; 9 bases match TRBD1. Looked up from germline, CDR1 is SNHLY and CDR2 is FYNNEI. J lost 8 bases, V lost 9 bases, and 10 bases had no gene match. The CDR3 loop spans 14 amino acids. In DNA, the CDR3 is TGTGCCAGTCGCCCGGGACAGGGTTTGGAAAAACTGTTTTTT. Protein product: CASRPGQGLEKLFF.

CDR3 in amino acids: CASKVTSGGYEQYF. The CDR3 nucleotides read TGTGCCAGCAAAGTTACTAGCGGGGGCTACGAGCAGTACTTC. J is TRBJ2-7 and V is TRBV11-2, with TRBD2 matching 11 bases. Germline V gene sequence: CDR1 SGHAT, CDR2 FQNNGV. V trimming: 7 bases; J trimming: 3 bases; junction bases outside the gene matches: 5. This CDR3 comprises 14 residues.

The gene calls are TRBV11-2 and TRBJ2-3, with D possibly being TRBD2 (6 bases). This CDR3 spans 14 amino acids. Per germline, CDR1 SGHAT and CDR2 FQNNGV. V lost 8 bases, J lost 5 bases, and 17 bases lay in between. The CDR3 bases are TGTGCCAGCCTTCTAACGGGAGAGGTAGATACGCAGTATTTT. This codes for CASLLTGEVDTQYF. The complete variable domain, with remaining parts taken from reference TRBV11-2 and TRBJ2-3, reads EAGVAQSPRYKIIEKRQSVAFWCNPISGHATLYWYQQILGQGPKLLIQFQNNGVVDDSQLPKDRFSAERLKGVDSTLKIQPAKLEDSAVYLCASLLTGEVDTQYFGPGTRLTVL.

The chain recombines TRBV21-1 with TRBJ1-1. TRBV21-1 is a known pseudogene. This CDR3 has 12 amino acids. CDR3 sequence reads: CASSKVSTEAFF. The CDR3 DNA reads as TGTGCCAGCTCAAAGGTTAGCACTGAAGCTTTCTTT.

The chain carries TRBV28 and TRBJ2-7, with TRBD2 identical over 9 bases. This CDR3 region has 15 residues. J was trimmed by 3 bases and V by 5 bases; bases with no gene match: 8. Germline CDR1 reads MDHEN; CDR2 reads SYDVKM. The CDR3 DNA follows: TGTGCCAGCAGTCTACGACTAGCGGTTAACTACGAGCAGTACTTC. Its protein product is CASSLRLAVNYEQYF.

The chain carries TRBV19 and TRBJ2-7; 10 nucleotides agree with TRBD2. The CDR3 is made up of 18 amino acids. The germline V gene has CDR1 LNHDA and CDR2 SQIVND (reference sequence). V lost 5 bases to trimming and J lost 4 bases; unmatched junction nucleotides: 17. CDR3 loop: CASSPLLAGSPHKYEQYF. Written as DNA, the CDR3 is TGTGCCAGTAGTCCCCTACTAGCGGGAAGCCCCCATAAATACGAGCAGTACTTC.

The V call is TRBV28, the J call TRBJ2-1; no firm D call. The V end lost 7 bases, the J end lost 9 bases, and 13 bases lay between the germline ends. There are 12 residues in the CDR3. Germline V gene sequence: CDR1 MDHEN, CDR2 SYDVKM. CDR3 in amino acids: CASNWGIGEQFF. DNA for the CDR3: TGTGCCAGCAATTGGGGAATAGGTGAGCAGTTCTTC. The full variable domain, with the rest looked up from reference TRBV28 and TRBJ2-1, is DVKVTQSSRYLVKRTGEKVFLECVQDMDHENMFWYRQDPGLGLRLIYFSYDVKMKEKGDIPEGYSVSREKKERFSLILESASTNQTSMYLCASNWGIGEQFFGPGTRLTVL.

This clone has a single count. CDR3 bases: TGCGCCAGCAGCTTGGAGGCAGGGGAGGATGGTGGCTACACCTTC. Residues: CASSLEAGEDGGYTF. V is TRBV5-1 and J is TRBJ1-2, with D perhaps TRBD1 (6 bases). CDR3 length: 15 residues. Germline V lookup: CDR1 SGHRS, CDR2 YFSETQ. V was shortened by 0 bases and J by 7 bases, with 16 bases between the two germline ends.

This clone was observed a single time. The rearrangement uses TRBV2 and TRBJ2-7, with TRBD1 matching 12 bases. The CDR3 contains 16 residues. J lost 4 bases, V lost 2 bases, and 6 bases had no gene match. Germline V CDR1 and CDR2: SNHLY, FYNNEI. The CDR3, as DNA: TGTGCCAGCAGTGAATCAAGGGACAGGGGGCTATACGAGCAGTACTTC. It translates to CASSESRDRGLYEQYF.

This sequence joins TRBV9 and TRBJ2-1, with 14 bases identical to TRBD2. The V and J ends lost 2 bases and 8 bases, in that order; junction bases with no gene match: 9. Germline CDR1 reads SGDLS; CDR2 reads YYNGEE. The CDR3 has 17 amino acids. The CDR3 spells CASSVSTGLAGGYEQFF. The CDR3 coding sequence is TGTGCCAGCAGCGTTTCAACCGGACTAGCGGGAGGCTATGAGCAGTTCTTC. The whole variable domain, filled in from reference TRBV9 and TRBJ2-1, reads DSGVTQTPKHLITATGQRVTLRCSPRSGDLSVYWYQQSLDQGLQFLIQYYNGEERAKGNILERFSAQQFPDLHSELNLSSLELGDSALYFCASSVSTGLAGGYEQFFGPGTRLTVL.

The chain is built from TRBV4-3 and TRBJ2-7; 7 nucleotides match TRBD2. The CDR3 spans 16 residues. The germline gives CDR1 LGHNA, CDR2 YSLEER. V was clipped by 1 base and J by 0 bases; unmatched bases: 6. CDR3 in amino acids: CASSQGLAERSYEQYF. The CDR3 DNA reads as TGCGCCAGCAGCCAAGGGCTAGCGGAACGCTCCTACGAGCAGTACTTC.

The chain recombines TRBV27 with TRBJ1-5; D is ambiguous. There are 15 residues in the CDR3. V was shortened by 6 bases and J by 0 bases, with 12 bases between the two germline ends. Germline CDR1 and CDR2: MNHEY and SMNVEV (reference sequence). CDR3 in amino acids: CASSPTADSNQPQHF. The CDR3 DNA is TGTGCCAGCAGCCCGACTGCAGATAGCAATCAGCCCCAGCATTTT.

The chain couples TRBV7-9 to TRBJ2-3, with 13 bases lining up with TRBD2. The CDR3 sequence is 16 residues long. Germline trimming cut 5 bases from V and 5 bases from J; bases unmatched to any gene: 7. Per germline, CDR1 SEHNR and CDR2 FQNEAQ (reference sequence). The CDR3 here is CASSVGLAGARDTQYF. CDR3 DNA sequence: TGTGCCAGCAGCGTCGGACTAGCGGGAGCTAGAGATACGCAGTATTTT.

The J gene is TRBJ2-1, the V gene TRBV27; D might be TRBD1 (5 bases). Trimming pared 2 bases from V and 8 bases from J, leaving 10 bases between. This CDR3 spans 13 amino acids. The germline gives CDR1 MNHEY, CDR2 SMNVEV (reference sequence). The CDR3 DNA is TGTGCCAGCAGTTTAAGGGGCGCCGATGAGCAGTTCTTC. As protein: CASSLRGADEQFF.

The chain recombines TRBV29-1 with TRBJ2-7, with 16 nucleotides matching TRBD2. The CDR3 has 16 amino acids. The germline V gene has CDR1 SQVTM and CDR2 ANQGSEA. After removal of 2 bases from V and 9 bases from J, the junction contained 10 bases not matched to a gene. In DNA form, the CDR3 reads TGCAGCGTTGAACCGACCGGGACTAGCGGGAGGGCGGCGCAGTACTTC. It codes for CSVEPTGTSGRAAQYF.